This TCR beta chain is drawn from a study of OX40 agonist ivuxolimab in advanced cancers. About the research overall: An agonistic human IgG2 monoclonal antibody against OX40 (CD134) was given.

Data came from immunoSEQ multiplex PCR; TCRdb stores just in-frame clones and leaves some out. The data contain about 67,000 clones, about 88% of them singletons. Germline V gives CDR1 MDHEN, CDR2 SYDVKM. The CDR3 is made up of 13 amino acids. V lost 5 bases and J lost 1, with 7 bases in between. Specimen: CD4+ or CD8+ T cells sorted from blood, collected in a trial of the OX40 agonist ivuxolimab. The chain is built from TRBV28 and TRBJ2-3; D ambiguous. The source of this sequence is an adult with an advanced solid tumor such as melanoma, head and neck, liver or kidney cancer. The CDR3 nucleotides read TGTGCCAGCAGTCAACTCCGCACAGATACGCAGTATTTT. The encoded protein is CASSQLRTDTQYF.